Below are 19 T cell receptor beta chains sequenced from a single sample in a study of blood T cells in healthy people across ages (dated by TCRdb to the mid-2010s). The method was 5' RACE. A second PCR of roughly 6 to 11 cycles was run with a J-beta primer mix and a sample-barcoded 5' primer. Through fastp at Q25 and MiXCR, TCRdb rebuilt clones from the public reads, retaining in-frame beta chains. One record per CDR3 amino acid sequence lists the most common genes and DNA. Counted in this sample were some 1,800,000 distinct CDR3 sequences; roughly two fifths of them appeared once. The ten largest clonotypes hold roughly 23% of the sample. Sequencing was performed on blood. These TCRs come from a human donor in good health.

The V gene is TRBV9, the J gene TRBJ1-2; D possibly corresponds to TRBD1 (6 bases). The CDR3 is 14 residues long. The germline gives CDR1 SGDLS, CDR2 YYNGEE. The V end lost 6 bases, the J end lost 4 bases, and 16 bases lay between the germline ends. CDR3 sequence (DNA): TGTGCCAGCACCCTACGTGGGGGGCCCTATGGCTACACCTTC. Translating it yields CASTLRGGPYGYTF.

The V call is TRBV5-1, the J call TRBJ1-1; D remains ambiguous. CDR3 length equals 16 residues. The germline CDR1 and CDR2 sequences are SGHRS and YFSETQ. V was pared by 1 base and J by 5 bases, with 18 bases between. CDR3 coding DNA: TGCGCCAGCAGCTTGACCCCCGGGCCACTGGGAACTGAAGCTTTCTTT. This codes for CASSLTPGPLGTEAFF.

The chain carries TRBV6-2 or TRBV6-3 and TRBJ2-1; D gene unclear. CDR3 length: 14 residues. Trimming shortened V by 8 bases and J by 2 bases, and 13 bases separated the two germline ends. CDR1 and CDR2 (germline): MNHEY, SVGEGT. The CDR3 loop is CASGKPRTYNEQFF. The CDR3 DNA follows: TGTGCCAGCGGAAAACCCCGTACCTACAATGAGCAGTTCTTC.

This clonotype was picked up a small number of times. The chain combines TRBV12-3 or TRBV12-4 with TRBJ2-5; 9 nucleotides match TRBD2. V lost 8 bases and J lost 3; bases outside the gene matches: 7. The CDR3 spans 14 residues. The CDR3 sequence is CASATSGREETQYF. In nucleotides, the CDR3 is TGTGCCAGCGCGACTAGCGGAAGGGAAGAGACCCAGTACTTC.

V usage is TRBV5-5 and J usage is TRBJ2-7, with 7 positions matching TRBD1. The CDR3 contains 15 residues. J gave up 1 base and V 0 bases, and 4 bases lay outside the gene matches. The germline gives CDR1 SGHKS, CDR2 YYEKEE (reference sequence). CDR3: CASSLEGATSYEQYF. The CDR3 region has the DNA TGTGCCAGCAGCTTGGAGGGGGCGACATCCTACGAGCAGTACTTC. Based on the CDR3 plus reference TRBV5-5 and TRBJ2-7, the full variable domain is DAGVTQSPTHLIKTRGQQVTLRCSPISGHKSVSWYQQVLGQGPQFIFQYYEKEERGRGNFPDRFSARQFPNYSSELNVNALLLGDSALYLCASSLEGATSYEQYFGPGTRLTVT.

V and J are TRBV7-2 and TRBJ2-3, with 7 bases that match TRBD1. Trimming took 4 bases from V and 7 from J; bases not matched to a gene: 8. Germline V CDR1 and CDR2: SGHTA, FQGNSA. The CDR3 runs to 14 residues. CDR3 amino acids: CASSSGQETNTQYF. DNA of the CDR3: TGTGCCAGCAGCTCCGGACAGGAGACGAATACGCAGTATTTT.

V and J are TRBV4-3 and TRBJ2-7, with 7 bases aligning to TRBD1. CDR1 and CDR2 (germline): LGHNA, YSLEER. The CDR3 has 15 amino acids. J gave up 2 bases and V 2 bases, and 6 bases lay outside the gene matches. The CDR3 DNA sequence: TGCGCCAGCAGCCAACAGGGGGATTATACCTACGAGCAGTACTTC. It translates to CASSQQGDYTYEQYF.

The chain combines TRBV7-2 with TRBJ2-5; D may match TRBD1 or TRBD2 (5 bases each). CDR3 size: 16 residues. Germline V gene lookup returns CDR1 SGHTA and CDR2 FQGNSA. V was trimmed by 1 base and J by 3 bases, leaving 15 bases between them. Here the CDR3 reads CASSLDGGRGKETQYF. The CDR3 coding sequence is TGTGCCAGCAGCTTAGATGGGGGAAGGGGCAAAGAGACCCAGTACTTC.

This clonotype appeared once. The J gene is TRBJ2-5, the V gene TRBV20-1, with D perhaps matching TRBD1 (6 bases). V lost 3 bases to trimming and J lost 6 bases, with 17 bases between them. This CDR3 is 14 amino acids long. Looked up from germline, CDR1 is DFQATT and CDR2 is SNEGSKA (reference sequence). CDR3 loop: CSARPRQDWKTQYF. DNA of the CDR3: TGCAGTGCTAGGCCCCGACAGGACTGGAAGACCCAGTACTTC.

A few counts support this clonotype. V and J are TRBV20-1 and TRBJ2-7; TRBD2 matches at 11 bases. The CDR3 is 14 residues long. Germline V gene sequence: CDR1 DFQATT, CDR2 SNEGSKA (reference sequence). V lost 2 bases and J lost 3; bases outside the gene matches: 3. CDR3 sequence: CSARTGLADYEQYF. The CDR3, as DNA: TGCAGTGCTAGAACGGGACTAGCGGACTACGAGCAGTACTTC.

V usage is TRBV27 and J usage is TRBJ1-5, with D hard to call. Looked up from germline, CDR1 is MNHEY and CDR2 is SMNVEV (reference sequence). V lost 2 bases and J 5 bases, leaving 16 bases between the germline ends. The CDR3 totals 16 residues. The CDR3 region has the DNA TGTGCCAGCAGTTTAGGGGAGCCAGGCTTAGATCAGCCCCAGCATTTT. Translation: CASSLGEPGLDQPQHF.

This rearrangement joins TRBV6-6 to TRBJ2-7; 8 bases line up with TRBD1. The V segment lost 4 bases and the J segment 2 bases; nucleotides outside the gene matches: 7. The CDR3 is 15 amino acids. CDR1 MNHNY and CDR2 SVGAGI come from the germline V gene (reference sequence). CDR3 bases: TGTGCCAGCAGTTCCATGACAGGGGTCACCTACGAGCAGTACTTC. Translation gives CASSSMTGVTYEQYF.

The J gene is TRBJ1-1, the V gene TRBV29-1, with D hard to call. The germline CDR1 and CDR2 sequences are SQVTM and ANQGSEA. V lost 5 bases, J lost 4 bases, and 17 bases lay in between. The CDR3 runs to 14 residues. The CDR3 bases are TGCAGCGTTCCTGGGCCCGGGGAACTCACTGAAGCTTTCTTT. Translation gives CSVPGPGELTEAFF.

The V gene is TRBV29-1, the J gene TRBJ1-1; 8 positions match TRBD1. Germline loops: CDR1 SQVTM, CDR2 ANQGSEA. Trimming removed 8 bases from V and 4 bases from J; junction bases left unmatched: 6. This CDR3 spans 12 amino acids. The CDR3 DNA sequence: TGCAGCACACAGGGGGACCTCACTGAAGCTTTCTTT. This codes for CSTQGDLTEAFF.

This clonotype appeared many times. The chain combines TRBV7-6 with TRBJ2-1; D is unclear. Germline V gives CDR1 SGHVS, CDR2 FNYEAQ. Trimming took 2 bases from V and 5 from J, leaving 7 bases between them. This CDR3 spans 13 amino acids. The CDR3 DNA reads TGTGCCAGCAGCTTACAGCCGAACAATGAGCAGTTCTTC. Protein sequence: CASSLQPNNEQFF.

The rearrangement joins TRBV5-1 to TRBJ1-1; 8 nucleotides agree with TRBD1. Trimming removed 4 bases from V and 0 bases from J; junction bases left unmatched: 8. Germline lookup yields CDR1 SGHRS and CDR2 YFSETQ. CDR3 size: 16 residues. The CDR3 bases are TGCGCCAGCAGCCGAGGGACAGGTATAATGAACACTGAAGCTTTCTTT. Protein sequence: CASSRGTGIMNTEAFF.

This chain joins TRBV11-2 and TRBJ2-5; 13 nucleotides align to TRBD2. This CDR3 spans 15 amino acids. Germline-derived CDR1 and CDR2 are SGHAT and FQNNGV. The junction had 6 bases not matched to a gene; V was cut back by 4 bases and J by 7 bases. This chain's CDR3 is CASSWTSGGPGTQYF. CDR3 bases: TGTGCCAGCAGCTGGACTAGCGGGGGCCCGGGGACCCAGTACTTC.

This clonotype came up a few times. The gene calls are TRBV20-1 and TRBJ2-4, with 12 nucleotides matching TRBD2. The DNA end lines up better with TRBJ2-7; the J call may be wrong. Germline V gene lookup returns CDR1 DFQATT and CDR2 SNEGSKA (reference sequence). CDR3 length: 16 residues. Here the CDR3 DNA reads TGCAGTGCTAGAAGGCTACTAGCGGGGGGACGCTACGAGCAGTACTTC. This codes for CSARRLLAGGRYEQYF.

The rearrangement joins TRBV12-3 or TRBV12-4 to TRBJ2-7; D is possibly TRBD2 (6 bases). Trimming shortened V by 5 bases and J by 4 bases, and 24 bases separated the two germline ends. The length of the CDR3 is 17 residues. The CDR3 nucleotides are TGTGCCAGCAGTATCGCCCCCCCCGGGACTCTGCCATACGAGCAGTACTTC. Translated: CASSIAPPGTLPYEQYF.